This T cell receptor (beta chain) was captured by sequencing in a study of T cell responses to AZD1222 COVID-19 vaccine. Points from the study as a whole: Recipients of two AZD1222 doses showed rising Spike-specific TCR breadth and depth. White British donors predominated, females outnumbered males, and clonal diversity was possibly underestimated. Recipients of AZD1222 seropositive at baseline numbered only six or seven. Variant regions that are unmutated are reportedly the target of nearly half of spike-specific TCRs.

The CDR3 has 18 residues. J gave up 4 bases and V 4 bases, and 17 bases lay outside the gene matches. CDR1 and CDR2 (germline): SGDLS, YYNGEE. This table comes from immunoSEQ multiplex PCR, and its TCRdb copy is limited to in-frame clones, with some not included. This repertoire shows about 130,000 clones, 70% to 90% found once; its top ten account for 1.5% to 1.8%. This clone is a singleton in its sample. Its matching antigen is unknown. The material sequenced was peripheral blood, taken on day 0 of AZD1222 vaccination. This receptor was taken from an adult in good health. The chain couples TRBV9 to TRBJ1-2; 9 bases agree with TRBD1. This CDR3 reads CASSFTLSGTGNFYGYTF. DNA for the CDR3: TGTGCCAGCAGCTTTACATTATCCGGGACAGGGAACTTCTATGGCTACACCTTC.